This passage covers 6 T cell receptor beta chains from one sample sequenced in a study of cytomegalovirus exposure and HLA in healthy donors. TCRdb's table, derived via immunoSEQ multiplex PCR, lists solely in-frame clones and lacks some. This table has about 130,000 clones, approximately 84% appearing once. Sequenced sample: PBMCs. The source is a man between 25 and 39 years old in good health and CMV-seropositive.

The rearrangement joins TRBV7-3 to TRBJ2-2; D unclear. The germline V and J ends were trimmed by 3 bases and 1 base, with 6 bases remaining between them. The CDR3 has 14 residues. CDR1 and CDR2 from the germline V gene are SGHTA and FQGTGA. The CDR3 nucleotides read TGTGCCAGCAGCTTTAATAGGAACACCGGGGAGCTGTTTTTT. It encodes CASSFNRNTGELFF.

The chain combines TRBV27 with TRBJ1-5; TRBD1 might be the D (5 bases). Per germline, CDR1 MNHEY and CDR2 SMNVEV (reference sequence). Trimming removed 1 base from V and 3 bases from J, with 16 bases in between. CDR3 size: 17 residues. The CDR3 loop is CASSLFSDRQPNQPQHF. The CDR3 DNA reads TGTGCCAGCAGTTTATTCAGCGACCGACAGCCCAATCAGCCCCAGCATTTT.

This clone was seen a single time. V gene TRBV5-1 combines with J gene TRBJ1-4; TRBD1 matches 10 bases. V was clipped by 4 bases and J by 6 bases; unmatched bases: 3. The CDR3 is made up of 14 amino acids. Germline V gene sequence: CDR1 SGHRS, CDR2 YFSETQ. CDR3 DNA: TGCGCCAGCAGCCCGGGACAGGGGTATGAAAAACTGTTTTTT. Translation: CASSPGQGYEKLFF. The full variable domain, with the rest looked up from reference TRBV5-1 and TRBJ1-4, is KAGVTQTPRYLIKTRGQQVTLSCSPISGHRSVSWYQQTPGQGLQFLFEYFSETQRNKGNFPGRFSGRQFSNSRSEMNVSTLELGDSALYLCASSPGQGYEKLFFGSGTQLSVL.

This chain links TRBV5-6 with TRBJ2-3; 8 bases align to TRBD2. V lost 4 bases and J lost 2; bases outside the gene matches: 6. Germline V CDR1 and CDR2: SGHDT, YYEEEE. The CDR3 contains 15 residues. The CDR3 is CASSLLAEITDTQYF. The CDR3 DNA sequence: TGTGCCAGCAGCCTACTAGCGGAAATCACAGATACGCAGTATTTT.

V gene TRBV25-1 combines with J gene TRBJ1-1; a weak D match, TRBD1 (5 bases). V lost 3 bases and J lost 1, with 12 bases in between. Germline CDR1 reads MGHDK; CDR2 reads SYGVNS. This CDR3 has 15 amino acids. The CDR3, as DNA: TGTGCCAGCAGTGACCCCAGGCAGGGGAACACTGAAGCTTTCTTT. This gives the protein CASSDPRQGNTEAFF.

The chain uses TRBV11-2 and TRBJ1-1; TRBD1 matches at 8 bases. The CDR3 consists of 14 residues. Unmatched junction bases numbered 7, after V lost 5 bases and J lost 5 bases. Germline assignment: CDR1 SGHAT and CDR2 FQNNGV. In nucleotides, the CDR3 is TGTGCCAGCAGCCCGACAGGGGTTTGGACTGAAGCTTTCTTT. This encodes CASSPTGVWTEAFF.